The entry that follows covers one T cell receptor (beta chain) sequence. This specimen comes from a study of blood T cell repertoires in COVID-19. The overall study: Samples of COVID-19 (acute and convalescent) were obtained from the United States, Italy and Spain. In each case, the material was cDNA or gDNA derived from T cells, B-cell-depleted T cells, or PBMCs.

As handled by the study authors: Estimation of nucleated cell counts was performed using reference gene primer amplification. TCRdb's copy holds only in-frame clones and misses some; the assay was immunoSEQ multiplex PCR. Clone size and V and J calls were adopted from that table, with D and trimming inferred from the DNA. The sample shows some 300,000 clones, more than 85% of them seen only once. The germline CDR1 and CDR2 sequences are LNHDA and SQIVND (reference sequence). The CDR3 covers 17 residues. With V trimmed by 4 bases and J by 0 bases, 4 bases remained unmatched. This chain uses TRBV19 with TRBJ2-7; 15 bases agree with TRBD2. The receptor's source is a man aged 70-80 years with acute or convalescent COVID-19. The source material was peripheral blood. This CDR3 is CASSKGLAGGASYEQYF. The DNA of the CDR3 is TGTGCCAGTAGTAAAGGACTAGCGGGAGGGGCCTCCTACGAGCAGTACTTC.